The 20 T cell receptor beta chains given below trace back to one sample, sequenced in a study of blood T cells in healthy people across ages. It was with a sample-barcoded 5' primer and a J-beta primer mix that a second PCR of roughly 7 to 12 cycles was run. TCRdb itself ran the 5' RACE reads through MiXCR, one entry per CDR3 protein. This table holds around 690,000 distinct CDR3 sequences, approximately 59% found once. Specimen: blood. The receptors were sampled from a man aged 55 to 69 in good health.

The rearrangement uses TRBV6-6 and TRBJ1-5, with D hard to call. The CDR3 is made up of 13 amino acids. Per germline, CDR1 MNHNY and CDR2 SVGAGI (reference sequence). Trimming shortened V by 6 bases and J by 5 bases, and 11 bases separated the two germline ends. The CDR3 coding sequence is TGTGCCAGCAGCCAAATGGAGTATCAGCCCCAGCATTTT. Translating it yields CASSQMEYQPQHF.

In DNA, the CDR3 is TGTGCCACCAGCCAGCAAGAGACCCAGTACTTC. The encoded protein is CATSQQETQYF. The chain joins TRBV6-2 or TRBV6-3 to TRBJ2-5; D ambiguous. CDR1 is MNHEY and CDR2 is SVGEGT in the germline V gene. Trimming left V 10 bases short and J 2 bases short, with 8 bases between. CDR3 length: 11 residues.

The V and J genes are TRBV4-1 and TRBJ2-1; 8 nucleotides agree with TRBD2. Looked up from germline, CDR1 is MGHRA and CDR2 is YSYEKL. V was clipped by 4 bases and J by 2 bases; unmatched bases: 10. The CDR3 sequence is 17 residues long. The CDR3 sequence is CASSPSPTSGAYNEQFF. CDR3 coding DNA: TGCGCCAGCAGCCCGTCCCCCACTAGCGGAGCCTACAATGAGCAGTTCTTC.

The chain joins TRBV12-3 or TRBV12-4 to TRBJ2-3; D is unresolved. Trimming removed 10 bases at V and 0 bases at J, with 11 bases between. This CDR3 is 13 amino acids long. CDR3 DNA sequence: TGTGCCACCGGCCCGTCTAGCACAGATACGCAGTATTTT. Translating it yields CATGPSSTDTQYF.

There are a few counts of this clonotype. CDR3 sequence reads: CASSLWGDRETQYF. The CDR3 DNA follows: TGTGCCAGCAGTTTATGGGGGGACCGAGAGACCCAGTACTTC. The V gene is TRBV27, the J gene TRBJ2-5, with a tentative D call TRBD2 (6 bases). Looked up from germline, CDR1 is MNHEY and CDR2 is SMNVEV (reference sequence). Trimming cost V 1 base and J 4 bases, with 10 bases left between them. This CDR3 spans 14 amino acids.

The chain joins TRBV29-1 to TRBJ2-1; tentatively, D is TRBD2 (7 bases). Germline V lookup: CDR1 SQVTM, CDR2 ANQGSEA. V was clipped by 7 bases and J by 9 bases, with 13 bases between them. The CDR3 is 11 amino acids. CDR3 nucleotides: TGCAGCGGGGGGGGGCAGGGTGAGCAGTTCTTC. This gives the protein CSGGGQGEQFF.

The gene calls are TRBV6-2 or TRBV6-3 and TRBJ1-1; D perhaps matches TRBD1 (6 bases). CDR1 is MNHEY, CDR2 SVGEGT, per germline. The V end lost 7 bases, the J end lost 8 bases, and 17 bases lay between the germline ends. This CDR3 comprises 13 residues. The CDR3 here is CASNRARPNEAFF. The DNA of the CDR3 is TGTGCCAGCAACAGGGCTCGGCCTAACGAAGCTTTCTTT.

The chain joins TRBV27 to TRBJ2-1; 10 nucleotides line up with TRBD2. This CDR3 is built from 16 residues. Per the germline V gene, CDR1 is MNHEY and CDR2 is SMNVEV (reference sequence). The V segment lost 3 bases and the J segment 5 bases; nucleotides outside the gene matches: 7. CDR3 coding DNA: TGTGCCAGCAGTTTTAGCACTAGCGGGGCAGACAATGAGCAGTTCTTC. Protein: CASSFSTSGADNEQFF.

This clonotype occurred many times. The chain joins TRBV20-1 to TRBJ2-7, with D possibly being TRBD1 (6 bases). Between the trimmed V and J ends, which lost 2 bases and 0 bases, there was a span of 8 bases. Germline values: CDR1 DFQATT, CDR2 SNEGSKA (reference sequence). The CDR3 covers 13 residues. In DNA form, the CDR3 reads TGCAGTGCTAGACAGGACAGCTCCTACGAGCAGTACTTC. This codes for CSARQDSSYEQYF.

As concerns this clonotype: Its ends do not fully match the called genes, so a read error is possible. The chain recombines TRBV20-1 with TRBJ1-2, with a weak D call TRBD1 (5 bases). CDR3 size: 13 residues. Germline V gene sequence: CDR1 DFQATT, CDR2 SNEGSKA (reference sequence). For the CDR3, the DNA is TGCAGTCCGAGCACCGACCAGGGCTATGGCCACACCTTC. Encoded protein: CSPSTDQGYGHTF.

The rearrangement links TRBV20-1 to TRBJ1-5; 8 positions match TRBD1. The CDR3 covers 14 residues. Germline V gene lookup returns CDR1 DFQATT and CDR2 SNEGSKA (reference sequence). After removal of 3 bases from V and 6 bases from J, the junction contained 7 bases not matched to a gene. The CDR3 loop reads CSASGQGSSQPQHF. DNA for the CDR3: TGCAGTGCTAGCGGACAGGGTAGTTCTCAGCCCCAGCATTTT.

In its sample, this clonotype was seen a few times. The chain is built from TRBV5-1 and TRBJ2-2; D not resolved. This CDR3 region has 16 residues. The V gene lost 0 bases and the J gene lost 6 bases, with 15 bases spanning the gap. From germline, CDR1 is SGHRS and CDR2 YFSETQ. The CDR3 coding sequence is TGCGCCAGCAGCTTGGTGGTGGACCCTTACCCCGGGGAGCTGTTTTTT. Translated, it gives CASSLVVDPYPGELFF.

In its sample, this clonotype was seen a few times. V is TRBV7-6 and J is TRBJ2-5; perhaps TRBD2 as D (6 bases). Trimming shortened V by 3 bases and J by 5 bases, and 16 bases separated the two germline ends. The germline V gene has CDR1 SGHVS and CDR2 FNYEAQ. The CDR3 has 15 amino acids. The CDR3 DNA sequence: TGTGCCAGCAGCTTTGGCAGGGAGGTTCGGGAGACCCAGTACTTC. Protein: CASSFGREVRETQYF.

J is TRBJ2-5 and V is TRBV20-1; no clear D. The V gene lost 3 bases and the J gene lost 3 bases, with 5 bases spanning the gap. Looked up from germline, CDR1 is DFQATT and CDR2 is SNEGSKA (reference sequence). This CDR3 contains 11 residues. The CDR3 coding sequence is TGCAGTGCTAGCGACAAAGAGACCCAGTACTTC. Translating it yields CSASDKETQYF.

There are many counts of this clonotype. The genes are TRBV5-1 and TRBJ2-1; weak D call: TRBD2 (5 bases). Germline values: CDR1 SGHRS, CDR2 YFSETQ. V was pared by 3 bases and J by 8 bases, with 12 bases between. This CDR3 spans 13 amino acids. CDR3 sequence reads: CASSSRLGDEQFF. CDR3 sequence (DNA): TGCGCCAGCAGCTCGCGACTCGGGGATGAGCAGTTCTTC.

V is TRBV6-5 and J is TRBJ1-2; a possible D gene is TRBD1 (5 bases). The CDR3 is made up of 15 amino acids. Germline lookup yields CDR1 MNHEY and CDR2 SVGAGI. Trimming took off 0 bases at V and 2 bases at J, with 10 bases between the two ends. DNA of the CDR3: TGTGCCAGCAGTTACTCACCCAGGGTAAACTATGGCTACACCTTC. Residues: CASSYSPRVNYGYTF.

The table lists this clonotype with a few counts. V gene TRBV10-3 combines with J gene TRBJ2-5; TRBD1 agrees at 7 bases. The CDR3 runs to 14 residues. Germline lookup yields CDR1 ENHRY and CDR2 SYGVKD. The J segment lost 5 bases and the V segment lost 0 bases, leaving 3 bases of the junction unmatched. CDR3 protein: CAISESTGMETQYF. CDR3 bases: TGTGCCATCAGTGAGTCGACAGGGATGGAGACCCAGTACTTC.

This clonotype was picked up a small number of times. The chain recombines TRBV5-6 with TRBJ2-4; 7 nucleotides match TRBD1. This CDR3 comprises 16 residues. Germline lookup yields CDR1 SGHDT and CDR2 YYEEEE. The junction had 13 bases not matched to a gene; V was cut back by 3 bases and J by 7 bases. CDR3 sequence (DNA): TGTGCCAGCAGCTCATTCAGGGGGTATCCGTATAACATTCAGTACTTC. Translation: CASSSFRGYPYNIQYF. Using reference TRBV5-6 and TRBJ2-4 for the parts outside the CDR3, the full variable domain is DAGVTQSPTHLIKTRGQQVTLRCSPKSGHDTVSWYQQALGQGPQFIFQYYEEEERQRGNFPDRFSGHQFPNYSSELNVNALLLGDSALYLCASSSFRGYPYNIQYFGAGTRLSVL.

This chain uses TRBV10-3 with TRBJ1-2, with D unclear. V was pared by 0 bases and J by 10 bases, with 18 bases between. Germline V lookup: CDR1 ENHRY, CDR2 SYGVKD. The CDR3 totals 15 residues. The CDR3 bases are TGTGCCATCAGTGAGTCTTTGGGTGGTGAAACTGACTACACCTTC. This codes for CAISESLGGETDYTF.

The rearrangement joins TRBV4-1 to TRBJ2-3, with D hard to call. This CDR3 spans 13 amino acids. Germline V gene lookup returns CDR1 MGHRA and CDR2 YSYEKL. Trimming shortened V by 4 bases and J by 14 bases, and 19 bases separated the two germline ends. The CDR3 DNA reads TGCGCCAGCAGCCCAGCTCCCCTTTTTCCTCCGTATTTT. It translates to CASSPAPLFPPYF.